These 13 T cell receptor beta chains originate from one sample sequenced in a study of T cell responses to AZD1222 COVID-19 vaccine. TCRdb's copy holds only in-frame clones and misses some; the assay was immunoSEQ multiplex PCR. The sample carries about 170,000 clones, 90% recorded once. The specimen comprised peripheral blood, sampled on day 0 of AZD1222 vaccination. Receptors originate from an adult in good health.

The V gene is TRBV12-3 or TRBV12-4, the J gene TRBJ1-4; no firm D call. The CDR3 extends over 12 amino acids. Trimming took off 3 bases at V and 13 bases at J, with 12 bases between the two ends. CDR3 region: CASSFLQNGLFF. CDR3 nucleotide sequence: TGTGCCAGCAGTTTCCTTCAGAATGGACTGTTTTTT.

This rearrangement joins TRBV28 to TRBJ1-1; TRBD1 is a possible D gene (5 bases). The length of the CDR3 is 14 residues. Germline V gives CDR1 MDHEN, CDR2 SYDVKM. The germline V and J ends were trimmed by 3 bases and 3 bases, with 11 bases remaining between them. CDR3: CASSFSGTHTEAFF. The CDR3 nucleotides are TGTGCCAGCAGTTTTTCCGGGACCCACACTGAAGCTTTCTTT.

The chain uses TRBV11-3 and TRBJ2-2; no definite D call. Trimming removed 1 base from V and 6 bases from J, with 3 bases in between. Germline-derived CDR1 and CDR2 are SGHNT and YENEEA. This CDR3 has 12 residues. The chain's CDR3 is CASSLVPGELFF. The CDR3 DNA follows: TGTGCCAGCAGCTTAGTTCCCGGGGAGCTGTTTTTT.

The V gene is TRBV18, the J gene TRBJ2-5; D is unresolved. V was clipped by 1 base and J by 1 base, with 4 bases between them. CDR1 KGHSH and CDR2 LQKENI come from the germline V gene. The CDR3 loop spans 13 amino acids. The CDR3 DNA reads TGTGCCAGCTCACCACTCGGCCAAGAGACCCAGTACTTC. It yields the protein CASSPLGQETQYF.

The CDR3 sequence: CASSPPYQGAGTEAFF. The CDR3 region has the DNA TGTGCCAGCTCACCACCTTACCAGGGGGCAGGGACTGAAGCTTTCTTT. The genes are TRBV18 and TRBJ1-1; 8 nucleotides match TRBD1. Germline CDR1 KGHSH, CDR2 LQKENI. CDR3 length: 16 amino acids. J gave up 5 bases and V 0 bases, and 8 bases lay outside the gene matches.

The chain joins TRBV2 to TRBJ2-7; the D gene is possibly TRBD1 (8 bases). Per germline, CDR1 SNHLY and CDR2 FYNNEI. This CDR3 is 14 amino acids long. V was trimmed by 6 bases and J by 2 bases, leaving 14 bases between them. This CDR3 is CASRQQGGTYEQYF. CDR3 DNA: TGTGCCAGCAGGCAACAGGGGGGGACCTACGAGCAGTACTTC.

This clone was counted once. The chain links TRBV5-1 to TRBJ2-7; D is perhaps TRBD1 or TRBD2 (6 bases each). The V end lost 6 bases, the J end lost 6 bases, and 22 bases lay between the germline ends. Per the germline V gene, CDR1 is SGHRS and CDR2 is YFSETQ. The CDR3 is 15 residues long. CDR3 loop: CASTDNPGPGAEQYF. CDR3 DNA: TGCGCCAGCACGGATAACCCGGGGCCGGGGGCCGAGCAGTACTTC.

The chain has TRBV19 and TRBJ1-1; no clear D gene. V gave up 8 bases and J gave up 7 bases, with 17 bases separating them. From germline, CDR1 is LNHDA and CDR2 SQIVND (reference sequence). CDR3 length: 13 amino acids. The CDR3 reads CASSLTNRIEAFF. The DNA of the CDR3 is TGTGCCAGTTCCCTCACTAATCGAATTGAAGCTTTCTTT.

The rearrangement joins TRBV6-5 to TRBJ1-2; no clear D gene. V was pared by 6 bases and J by 1 base, with 9 bases between. This CDR3 has 13 amino acids. Germline-derived CDR1 and CDR2 are MNHEY and SVGAGI. CDR3 nucleotides: TGTGCCAGCAGCCAGGACGGTAACTATGGCTACACCTTC. Its translation: CASSQDGNYGYTF.

V and J are TRBV7-9 and TRBJ1-1; possible D gene TRBD1, 6 bases. Germline loops: CDR1 SEHNR, CDR2 FQNEAQ (reference sequence). The CDR3 consists of 14 residues. Trimming cost V 0 bases and J 7 bases, with 12 bases left between them. Here the CDR3 reads CASSLAPKGHEAFF. The CDR3 DNA sequence: TGTGCCAGCAGCTTAGCGCCGAAGGGACATGAAGCTTTCTTT.

This chain uses TRBV7-3 with TRBJ2-3; a weak D match, TRBD1 (5 bases). This CDR3 comprises 15 residues. Germline CDR1 reads SGHTA; CDR2 reads FQGTGA. V was trimmed by 5 bases and J by 3 bases, leaving 15 bases between them. The CDR3 bases are TGTGCCAGCAGCCCAGTCACAGGAGCTACAGATACGCAGTATTTT. This gives the protein CASSPVTGATDTQYF. Based on the CDR3 plus reference TRBV7-3 and TRBJ2-3, the full variable domain is GAGVSQTPSNKVTEKGKYVELRCDPISGHTALYWYRQSLGQGPEFLIYFQGTGAADDSGLPNDRFFAVRPEGSVSTLKIQRTERGDSAVYLCASSPVTGATDTQYFGPGTRLTVL.

In the case of this clone: Different DNA sequences within this sample yield the same CDR3. J is TRBJ2-7 and V is TRBV5-1, with D possibly being TRBD2 (5 bases). V dropped 4 bases and J dropped 4 bases, with 6 bases sitting between them. This CDR3 is built from 11 residues. Germline V CDR1 and CDR2: SGHRS, YFSETQ. CDR3 in amino acids: CASSGEYEQYF. In nucleotides, the CDR3 is TGCGCCAGCAGCGGGGAGTACGAGCAGTACTTC.

This clone showed up just once. The rearrangement uses TRBV19 and TRBJ2-3; D is unclear. Trimming stripped 7 bases from V and 5 bases from J, with 13 bases between. The CDR3 covers 13 residues. Germline V gene data show CDR1 as LNHDA and CDR2 as SQIVND (reference sequence). CDR3 sequence reads: CASTPVGLDTQYF. CDR3 coding DNA: TGTGCCAGTACCCCAGTCGGTTTAGATACGCAGTATTTT.